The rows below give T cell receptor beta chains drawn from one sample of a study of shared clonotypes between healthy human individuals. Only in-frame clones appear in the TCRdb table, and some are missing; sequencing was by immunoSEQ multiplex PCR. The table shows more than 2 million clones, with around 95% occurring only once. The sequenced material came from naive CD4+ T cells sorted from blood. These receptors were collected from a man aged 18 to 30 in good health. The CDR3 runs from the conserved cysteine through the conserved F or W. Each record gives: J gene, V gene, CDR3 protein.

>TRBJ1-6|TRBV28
CASSLSGSYNSPLHF
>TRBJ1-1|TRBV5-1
CASSLAQGQGGTEAFF
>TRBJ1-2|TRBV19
CASRLAGLGNYGYTF
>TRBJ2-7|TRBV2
CASRQSWGEQYF
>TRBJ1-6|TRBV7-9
CASSLDGTGNSPLHF
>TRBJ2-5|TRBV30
CAWSGQTMEETQYF
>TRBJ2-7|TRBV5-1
CASSPGGGSSSYEQYF
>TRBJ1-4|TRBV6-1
CASSRVSEKLFF
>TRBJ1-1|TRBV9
CASSVGEGTVMNTEAFF
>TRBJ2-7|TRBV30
CAWSPRMTLRSGYEQYF
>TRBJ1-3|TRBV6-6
CASRVGGSGNTIYF
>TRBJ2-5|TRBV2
CASSARVGRETQYF
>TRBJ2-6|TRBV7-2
CASSLGVPGQGYHVLTF
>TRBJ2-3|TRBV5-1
CASSLRGGDTDTQYF
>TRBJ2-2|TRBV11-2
CASSRTGGWTGELFF
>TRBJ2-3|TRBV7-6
CASSLAAEGTDTQYF
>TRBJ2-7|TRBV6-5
CASSYSGRGNYEQYF
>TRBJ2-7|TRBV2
CASRPGTSGSYEQYF
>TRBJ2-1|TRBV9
CASSVLGPSRYNEQFF
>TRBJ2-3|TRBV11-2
CASSLTLGADTQYF
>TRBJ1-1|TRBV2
CASSEWTGTVGAFF
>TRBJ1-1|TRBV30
CALKGTEAFF
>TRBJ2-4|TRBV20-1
CSAREKNIQYF
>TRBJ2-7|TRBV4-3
CASSQAGGNEQYF
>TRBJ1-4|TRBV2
CASSGREGPWEKLFF
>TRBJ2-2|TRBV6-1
CASTARGPTGELFF